The entry below gives a single T cell receptor beta chain sequence along with its context. What this receptor recognizes is not known. Within one base of it there is no much larger clone, and no base qualities were kept. CDR1 and CDR2 (SGHVS, FNYEAQ) derive from the germline V gene. Its CDR3 holds 16 amino acids, cysteine through phenylalanine. Solely the CDR3 DNA is kept, with 48 bases framed from the first base. V trim: 1 base; J trim: 6 bases; unmatched bases: 10. The cohort consisted of 670 or so healthy bone marrow donors. Cohort members were all nominally healthy when sampled, although unrecorded immune exposures were likely present. The donor was CMV seropositive and was included in the group of 250 to 300 seropositive cohort members. A peripheral blood sample was provided by each donor, and peripheral blood mononuclear cells were used for TCR beta sequencing. Genomic DNA extraction from the blood cell samples was performed with the Qiagen DNeasy Blood Extraction Kit.

This record belongs to a study of cytomegalovirus exposure and HLA in healthy donors (dated by TCRdb to the late 2010s). About the full investigation: An earlier analysis of under 600 of the donors reported 250 to 300 Gb of sequence data and roughly 110 million unique TCR beta sequences from some 180 million T cells. An early release that covered approximately 600 HLA-typed donors contained about 290 gigabases of sequencing data and tens of millions of unique TCR sequences. Of the 350 to 450 genotyped donors, 65% to 90% fell in the genetic ancestry cluster associated with self-reported Caucasian donors. The study was designed to test whether signatures of past pathogen exposure could be identified by cataloging public T cell receptors. Using immunosequencing, the study profiled T cell repertoires from about 650 subjects and related those repertoires to cytomegalovirus serostatus. Besides the first cohort of 500 to 700 subjects, a separate validation cohort made up of roughly 120 different subjects was used. To predict cytomegalovirus infection status, the study combined high-throughput TCR immunosequencing, statistical association of individual TCRs with disease status, and machine learning. In a later analysis, previously published TCR beta repertoires from 666 donors were re-analyzed and high-resolution HLA genotyping was added so that TCR occurrence patterns could be studied. Rather than using new phenotypic data, the later analysis identified candidate immune exposures from TCR beta sequences and from how often those sequences occurred across donors. An earlier analysis of around 580 of the donors used high-throughput TCR beta sequencing to judge whether each TCR beta V gene segment behaved as functional or pseudogenic. Donor age, sex, ethnicity and CMV serostatus were compiled alongside the repertoire data. Genome-wide SNP genotypes for about three fifths of the roughly 670 donors were used in a later genetic analysis, which treated that subset as a discovery cohort. All discovery cohort repertoires had been generated on a single sequencing platform. HLA typing included class I and class II loci at four-digit resolution. Typing coverage varied by locus: roughly 629-640 donors for A, B, C, DRB1 and DQB1; approximately 500 for DQA1; over 600 for DPA1; roughly 450 for DPB1. Because of strong linkage in the cohort, a handful of DR-DQ haplotypes were treated as single units for association and clustering. On average, around 240,000 unique TCR beta nucleotide sequences were sequenced per donor among about 400 genotyped donors of the cohort, with about 19% of those sequences being non-productive. Study-wide conclusions, independent of this receptor: A later genetic analysis reported fewer N-insertions in productive TCRs among donors in an Asian-associated ancestry cluster than the roughly 700-donor mean. A later analysis found that most CMV-associated TCR beta chains appeared HLA-restricted, with HLA associations seemingly driven largely by CMV exposure. In a later analysis, the rate of TCR association differed among HLA loci, with DRB1 alleles having the most associated TCRs and HLA-C alleles having the fewest. The authors suggested that the approach could potentially be extended to other disease states and immunological phenotypes. The cohort was sequenced for TCR beta chains only, and without alpha or paired-chain data the features that could be detected were limited. Because counts were too low, about 18 rarely observed V segments, including chromosome 9 orphons, were excluded from the earlier analysis of around 590 of the donors. Broadly in line with IMGT annotations, most TCR beta V segments showed up in productive rearrangements about 87% or about 30% of the time in an earlier analysis of around 550 of the donors. For the cohort, immune exposure information was limited to CMV serostatus. When HLA alleles, especially DR and DQ, strongly co-occurred, TCR associations were difficult to assign to individual alleles. The sequencing pipeline was judged likely to have produced a cluster of highly shared sequence variants as a technical artifact. Sequencing depth was assumed to be roughly uniform across donors in the presence/absence analyses, though that assumption may not hold. In a later analysis, HLA-associated TCR beta chains showed more clonal expansion and lower generation probabilities than non-associated chains that were equally common. In a later genetic analysis, a missense DCLRE1C variant was associated with V-gene and J-gene trimming of TCR beta chains, and the association was replicated in an independent cohort. Most TCR sequences were seen in very few donors, while some public TCRs were found in many individuals. The classifier was reported to diagnose cytomegalovirus status with high specificity and sensitivity in both the original and validation cohorts. Specific HLA alleles were associated with more than 15,000 TCR beta sequences at a false discovery rate of 0.05 in a later analysis. Some IMGT-functional V segments, including TRBV6-2 and TRBV6-3, could not be distinguished by the 87-base-pair reads and were therefore excluded. Linkage disequilibrium might explain the correlated functional status among segregating V segments, but an unknown experimental factor could not be excluded. In vitro tests confirmed that a few of the cytomegalovirus-associated TCR beta chains recognize cytomegalovirus antigens. In a later analysis, several top co-occurrence clusters were reported to appear linked to parvovirus B19, influenza, CMV and Epstein-Barr virus. A further reported finding was that TCR beta sequences accurately predicted the HLA-A and HLA-B alleles for most subjects in the first cohort. Because HLA typing was missing for some donors at each locus, association tests included only the typed subset. In the study, approximately 150 TCR beta chains were listed as associated with cytomegalovirus.

The library was prepared using the immunoSEQ multiplex PCR assay. For the multiplex PCR, a mixture combining 60 forward primers for TCR Vbeta segments and 13 reverse primers for TCR Jbeta segments was used. The CDR3 region of rearranged TCR beta genes was amplified from genomic DNA with a multiplex PCR assay. On the Illumina HiSeq System, the amplified TCR beta libraries were sequenced as 87-base-pair reads. The authors processed their data as follows. In a later analysis, roughly 80 million unique TCR beta chains were counted across the roughly 670 repertoires, and approximately 11 million of these chains were shared by at least two donors. Raw reads were error-corrected and collapsed into unique sequences with a nearest-neighbor algorithm that merged closely related sequences to remove PCR and sequencing errors. CDR3 sequences were aligned to IMGT reference sequences to assign V, D and J gene segments. For a sequence to be retained, at least a six-nucleotide match to both a V gene segment and a J gene segment was required. A rearrangement counted as productive if the CDR3 had no stop codons and remained in frame with V and J, and every other rearrangement counted as non-productive. CDR3 was defined according to IMGT convention as the region running from the second conserved V-encoded cysteine to the conserved J-encoded phenylalanine. The earlier analysis of 550 to 650 of the donors excluded any sequence lacking an unambiguous match to a single V gene segment. An earlier analysis of 587 of the donors classified V segments as functional when productive rearrangements were above 56.7% and as segregating when the standard deviation between donors was above 5%. A statistical classification framework was built to diagnose cytomegalovirus status from the catalog of TCR beta chain sequences. V and J gene assignment, in a later analysis, came from comparing TCR nucleotide sequences with IMGT/GENE-DB human TR gene sequences. A later analysis assigned CDR3 sequences and most-parsimonious VDJ recombination scenarios with the TCRdist pipeline. A later analysis defined each TCR beta chain by its CDR3 amino acid sequence plus V-gene family, and excluded reads lacking a unique V-gene family. To address suspected cross-contamination and a sequencing artifact, a later analysis removed 592 highly shared, low-generation-probability nucleotide sequences. For each public chain, a later analysis derived a clonal expansion index from normalized ranks of inferred template counts within each repertoire. In a later analysis, generation probabilities were computed using a VDJ recombination model fitted to out-of-frame rearrangements, and the results were checked against IGoR. In a later analysis, TCR-TCR, TCR-HLA and TCR-CMV co-occurrence was scored with hypergeometric tests, and a repertoire-size bias correction was applied to TCR pairs. In a later analysis, false discovery rates were estimated by permuting HLA or CMV assignments 20 times. In a later analysis, co-occurring TCRs were grouped using DBSCAN, and TCRdist sequence similarity was added for clustering within HLA-allele-positive subsets. For co-occurrence clustering, repertoires with fewer than 30,000 or more than 120,000 public chains were excluded, along with a handful of repertoires with anomalous nucleotide sharing. The clones in this table, taken by TCRdb from immuneACCESS, are in-frame only. Not every clone is retained; where verified, under half of the shortfall comes from an unresolved V gene, and the cause of the rest is unknown. V and J calls plus clone size are reproduced from that table; the DNA served to infer D and trimming. Within this sample are approximately 190,000 clones, with 70% to 90% of them counted one time only. Jointly, the top ten make up around 2.2% of the sample.

The chain was built from TRBV7-6 and TRBJ2-7, and TRBD2 aligns with 9 junction nucleotides. Source material: PBMCs. The TCR originated in a young woman in good health and CMV-seropositive. The CDR3 reads CASSLEASGVMGEQYF. The sequenced DNA is TGTGCCAGCAGCTTAGAGGCTAGCGGGGTAATGGGCGAGCAGTACTTC.